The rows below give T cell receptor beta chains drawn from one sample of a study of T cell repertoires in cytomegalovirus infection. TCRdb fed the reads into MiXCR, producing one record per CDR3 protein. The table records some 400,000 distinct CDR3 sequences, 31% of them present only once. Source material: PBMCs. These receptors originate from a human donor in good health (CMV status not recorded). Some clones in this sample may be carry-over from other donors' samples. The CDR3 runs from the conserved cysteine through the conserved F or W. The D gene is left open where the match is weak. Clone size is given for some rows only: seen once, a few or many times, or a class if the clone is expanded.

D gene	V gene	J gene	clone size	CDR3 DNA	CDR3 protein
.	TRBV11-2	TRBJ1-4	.	TGTGCCAGCAGCCAACAGGGTTCAAGAGAAAAACTGTTTTTT	CASSQQGSREKLFF
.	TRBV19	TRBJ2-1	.	TGTGCCAGTAGTGGGGGTCTAGCCCACTACAATGAGCAGTTCTTC	CASSGGLAHYNEQFF
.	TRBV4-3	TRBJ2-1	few	TGCGCCAGCAGCCAAGAGGGATCCTACAATGAGCAGTTCTTC	CASSQEGSYNEQFF
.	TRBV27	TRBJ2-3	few	TGTGCCAGCAGTATGAGTAGCTCTCGGGGTGATACGCAGTATTTT	CASSMSSSRGDTQYF
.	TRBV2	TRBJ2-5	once	TGTGCCAGCAAAGGGGGTACAAATCAAGAGACCCAGTACTTC	CASKGGTNQETQYF
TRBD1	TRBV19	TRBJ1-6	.	TGTGCCACTACGACAGGGGGTTATAATTCACCCCTCCACTTT	CATTTGGYNSPLHF
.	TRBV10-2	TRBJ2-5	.	TGCGCCAGCGGGACACAGTACCAAGAGACCCAGTACTTC	CASGTQYQETQYF
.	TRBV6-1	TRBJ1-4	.	TGTGCCAGCAGTGAAGGGACAGCAAGTGAAAAACTGTTTTTT	CASSEGTASEKLFF
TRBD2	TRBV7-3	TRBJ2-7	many	TGTGCCAGCAGCTCGGCGGGGGGCGAGCAGTACTTC	CASSSAGGEQYF
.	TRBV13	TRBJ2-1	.	TGTGCCAGCAGCTTAGTCCCAGGGGGGGGCAATGAGCAGTTCTTC	CASSLVPGGGNEQFF
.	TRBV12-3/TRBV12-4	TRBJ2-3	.	TGTGCCAGCTCTTCTGGGTGGGATACGCAGTATTTT	CASSSGWDTQYF
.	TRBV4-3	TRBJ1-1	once	TGCGCCAGCAGCCAAAAAAGCGCTCCGGGCCCGGGGACTGAAGCTTTCTTT	CASSQKSAPGPGTEAFF
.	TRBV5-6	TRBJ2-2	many	TGTGCCAGCAGCAGGGACATCGCGAACACCGGGGAGCTGTTTTTT	CASSRDIANTGELFF
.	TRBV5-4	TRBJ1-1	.	TGTGCCAGCAGCTTGTTTAAGGGGGAGTTACACACTGAAGCTTTCTTT	CASSLFKGELHTEAFF
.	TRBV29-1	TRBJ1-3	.	TGCAGCGTTTCCAGGGCCCTCTCTGGAAACACCATATATTTT	CSVSRALSGNTIYF
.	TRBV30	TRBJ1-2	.	TGTGCCTGGGACCCGACAGGAGCAAACTATGGCTACACCTTC	CAWDPTGANYGYTF
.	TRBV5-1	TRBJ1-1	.	TGCGCCAGCAGCTTGACTCACATGAACACTGTAGCTTTCTTT	CASSLTHMNTVAFF
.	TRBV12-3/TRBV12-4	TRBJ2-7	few	TGTGCCAGCGGTCGGATTGGTGGGGGCTACGAGCAGTACTTC	CASGRIGGGYEQYF
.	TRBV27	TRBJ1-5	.	TGTGCCAGCAGTTTATGGGGATCTAGCAATCAGCCCCAGCATTTT	CASSLWGSSNQPQHF
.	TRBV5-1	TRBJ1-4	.	TGCGCCAGCAGCTTATCTGAACAGGGAATTGGAGAAAAACTGTTTTTT	CASSLSEQGIGEKLFF
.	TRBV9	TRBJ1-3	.	TGTGCCAGCGCAGGTTCTGGAAACACCATATATTTT	CASAGSGNTIYF
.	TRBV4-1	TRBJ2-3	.	TGCGCCAGCAGCCAAGCGACAACCGTCACAGATACGCAGTATTTT	CASSQATTVTDTQYF
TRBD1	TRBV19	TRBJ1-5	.	TGTGCCAGTAGTCCTTGGACAGGGGCCAATCAGCCCCAGCATTTT	CASSPWTGANQPQHF
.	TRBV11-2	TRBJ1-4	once	TGTGCCAGCAGCTTAGATCCCGTTGTGGCAGGAGGAGAAAAACTGTTTTTT	CASSLDPVVAGGEKLFF
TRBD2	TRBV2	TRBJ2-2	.	TGTGCCAGCAGTAGACTAGCGGGGGCGCCGAACACCGGGGAGCTGTTTTTT	CASSRLAGAPNTGELFF
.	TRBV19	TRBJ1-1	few	TGTGCCAGTAGTATTTCCGGGACACCGAACACTGAAGCTTTCTTT	CASSISGTPNTEAFF
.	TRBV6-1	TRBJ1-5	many	TGTGCCAGCAGTGAAGCGCTCGTACAGGGACTAATCAGGGCCCAGCATTTT	CASSEALVQGLIRAQHF
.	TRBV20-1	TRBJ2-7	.	TGCAGTGCTAGGAGGGGTGTTGGACAGCTGGCCTACGAGCAGTACTTC	CSARRGVGQLAYEQYF
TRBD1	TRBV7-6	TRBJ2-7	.	TGTGCCAGCAGCCAGCCGGTTGCAGGGGGTACCTACGAGCAGTACTTC	CASSQPVAGGTYEQYF
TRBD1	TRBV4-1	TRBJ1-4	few	TGCGCCAGCAGCCAAGGAACCGGGACAGGGTATGAAAAACTGTTTTTT	CASSQGTGTGYEKLFF
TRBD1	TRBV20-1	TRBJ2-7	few	TGCAGTGCTAGAAAAGGGACAGGGCTCGGCTACGAGCAGTACTTC	CSARKGTGLGYEQYF
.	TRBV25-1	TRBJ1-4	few	TGTGCCAGCAGTGATCGAAGAACGGAGGCCGGTGAAAAACTGTTTTTT	CASSDRRTEAGEKLFF
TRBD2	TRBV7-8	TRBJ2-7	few	TGTGCCAGCAGCTTCGCACAGGGCGGGGGGGAGCAGTACTTC	CASSFAQGGGEQYF
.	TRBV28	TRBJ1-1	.	TGTGCCAGCAGTTTACAGGGGTTCAGTGAAGCTTTCTTT	CASSLQGFSEAFF
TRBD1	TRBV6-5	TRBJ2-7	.	TGTGCCAGCAGTTACTCAAAAGAGACAGGGGTCTACGAGCAGTACTTC	CASSYSKETGVYEQYF
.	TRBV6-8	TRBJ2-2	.	TGTGCCAGCAGCACTCCAGGGTCCGGGGAGCTGTTTTTT	CASSTPGSGELFF
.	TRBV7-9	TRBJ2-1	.	TGTGCCAGCAGCTTATCTTCCAGGGGCTATGAGCAGTTCTTC	CASSLSSRGYEQFF
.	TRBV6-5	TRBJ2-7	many	TGTGCCAGCAGTTACGGGGCCCCCTACGAGCAGTACTTC	CASSYGAPYEQYF
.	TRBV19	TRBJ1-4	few	TGTGCCAGTAGTATATGGTCAGGGGCCGAAAAACTGTTTTTT	CASSIWSGAEKLFF
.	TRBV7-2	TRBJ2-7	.	TGTGCCAGCAGCTTCCAGAAAGGCTACGAGCAGTACTTC	CASSFQKGYEQYF
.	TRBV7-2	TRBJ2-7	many	TGTGCCAGCAGCTTATCTACTAGCTACGAGCAGTACTTC	CASSLSTSYEQYF
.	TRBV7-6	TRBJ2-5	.	TGTGCCAGCAGCGAAGGCCTGGAGGGGGGGCCGCAAGAGACCCAGTACTTC	CASSEGLEGGPQETQYF